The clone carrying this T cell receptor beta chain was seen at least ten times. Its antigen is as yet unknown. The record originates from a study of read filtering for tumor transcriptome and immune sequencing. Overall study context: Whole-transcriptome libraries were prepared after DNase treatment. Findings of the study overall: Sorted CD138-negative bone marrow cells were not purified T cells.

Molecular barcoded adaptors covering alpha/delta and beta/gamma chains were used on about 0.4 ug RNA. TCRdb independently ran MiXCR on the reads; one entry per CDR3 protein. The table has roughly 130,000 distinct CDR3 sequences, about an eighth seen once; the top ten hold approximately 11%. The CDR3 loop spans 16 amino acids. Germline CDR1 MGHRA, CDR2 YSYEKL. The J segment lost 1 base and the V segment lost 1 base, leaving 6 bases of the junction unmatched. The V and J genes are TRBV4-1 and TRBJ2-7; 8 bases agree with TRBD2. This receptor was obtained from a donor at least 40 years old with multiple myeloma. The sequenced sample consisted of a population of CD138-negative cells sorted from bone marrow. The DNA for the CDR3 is TGCGCCAGCAGCCAAGCAGCGGGGGAAGGGTCCTACGAGCAGTACTTC. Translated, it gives CASSQAAGEGSYEQYF.